The 20 T cell receptor beta chains listed next were all sequenced from one sample in a study of monozygotic twins with inflammatory bowel disease. One entry per CDR3 protein, without DNA, is what TCRdb gives after re-calling the 5' RACE reads. Its listing shows 330,000 or so distinct CDR3 sequences. Sequencing input: blood. These receptors were obtained from a human donor with ulcerative colitis or Crohn's disease, or a healthy co-twin of an affected twin (not recorded which).

This CDR3 is CASSPSDAYYEQYF. The chain uses TRBV5-1 and TRBJ2-7; TCRdb returns TRBD2, unconfirmable since there is no DNA. The CDR3 is 14 residues long. Germline V lookup: CDR1 SGHRS, CDR2 YFSETQ.

The chain couples TRBV12-3 or TRBV12-4 to TRBJ2-5; TCRdb returns TRBD2, unconfirmable since there is no DNA. The CDR3 sequence is 13 residues long. The CDR3 region is CASSPTRGETQYF.

This chain joins TRBV7-9 and TRBJ1-4; no DNA is available, so the TRBD1 call from TCRdb remains unchecked. The CDR3 consists of 15 residues. Germline CDR1 reads SEHNR; CDR2 reads FQNEAQ (reference sequence). The CDR3 here is CASSPEGGQAEKLFF.

The gene calls are TRBV5-4 and TRBJ2-4; the D call from TCRdb, TRBD1, cannot be confirmed without DNA. The V gene's germline CDR1 is SGHNT and CDR2 YYREEE (reference sequence). The CDR3 spans 15 residues. CDR3 in amino acids: CASSLAPGAKNIQYF.

The genes are TRBV28 and TRBJ2-1; as DNA is missing, the TRBD2 call by TCRdb cannot be tested. CDR1 is MDHEN, CDR2 SYDVKM, per germline. The CDR3 extends over 17 amino acids. This CDR3 is CASSFPAERIKYNEQFF.

The chain combines TRBV14 with TRBJ2-5. The CDR3 extends over 15 amino acids. Per germline, CDR1 SGHDN and CDR2 FVKESK. The CDR3 spells CASSQDGRIWETQYF. Drawing the rest from reference TRBV14 and TRBJ2-5, the complete variable domain is EAGVTQFPSHSVIEKGQTVTLRCDPISGHDNLYWYRRVMGKEIKFLLHFVKESKQDESGMPNNRFLAERTGGTYSTLKVQPAELEDSGVYFCASSQDGRIWETQYFGPGTRLLVL.

The V call is TRBV20-1, the J call TRBJ1-1. Germline loops: CDR1 DFQATT, CDR2 SNEGSKA (reference sequence). The CDR3 runs to 12 residues. The CDR3 sequence is CSASEGPSGAFF.

The rearrangement uses TRBV7-6 and TRBJ2-1; TCRdb reports TRBD2, a call that lacks DNA to check it against. CDR3 length equals 16 residues. Germline V gene lookup returns CDR1 SGHVS and CDR2 FNYEAQ. This CDR3 is CASSSSGLALYNEQFF.

The V gene is TRBV3-1, the J gene TRBJ1-1; the TCRdb D gene call, TRBD1, has no DNA to confirm it. CDR1 LGHDT and CDR2 YNNKEL come from the germline V gene (reference sequence). The CDR3 runs 14 residues. CDR3 loop: CASSQEVGGTEAFF.

CDR3 amino acids: CASSLETGGQETQYF. The chain couples TRBV28 to TRBJ2-5; TCRdb proposes TRBD1, but this gene call is untestable without DNA. The CDR3 runs 15 residues. Germline values: CDR1 MDHEN, CDR2 SYDVKM.

The CDR3: CSVEPDRGADTQYF. V gene TRBV29-1 combines with J gene TRBJ2-3; TCRdb lists TRBD1, though no DNA is available to test this call. Germline values: CDR1 SQVTM, CDR2 ANQGSEA. The CDR3 runs 14 residues.

This rearrangement joins TRBV5-1 to TRBJ1-5. Per the germline V gene, CDR1 is SGHRS and CDR2 is YFSETQ. CDR3 length: 13 residues. The CDR3 spells CASSLYTNQPQHF.

The chain carries TRBV6-1 and TRBJ2-1; TCRdb proposes TRBD1, but this gene call is untestable without DNA. Germline CDR1 and CDR2: MNHNS and SASEGT. The CDR3 covers 15 residues. The chain's CDR3 is CASRPRAVSYNEQFF.

The chain couples TRBV18 to TRBJ2-7; TCRdb reports TRBD1, a call that lacks DNA to check it against. The CDR3 is made up of 15 amino acids. CDR1 and CDR2 (germline): KGHSH, LQKENI. This CDR3 is CASSRSSGPPYEQYF.

The chain recombines TRBV12-3 or TRBV12-4 with TRBJ2-1; TCRdb's D call, TRBD2, is unchecked because there is no DNA. The CDR3 covers 18 residues. The CDR3 loop is CASSSPFGQGGGYNEQFF.

The chain recombines TRBV28 with TRBJ1-5; the D call from TCRdb, TRBD1, cannot be confirmed without DNA. The CDR3 extends over 17 amino acids. CDR1 and CDR2 from the germline V gene are MDHEN and SYDVKM. This chain's CDR3 is CAGSLGDRGPDNQPQHF.

The gene calls are TRBV28 and TRBJ1-1; checking the TCRdb D call of TRBD1 is not possible without DNA. The CDR3 contains 14 residues. The germline CDR1 and CDR2 sequences are MDHEN and SYDVKM. CDR3 residues: CASSFGGSVGEAFF.

Here the CDR3 reads CASVGTSASSYNEQFF. The gene calls are TRBV3-1 and TRBJ2-1; TCRdb reports TRBD2, a call that lacks DNA to check it against. This CDR3 has 16 amino acids. CDR1 LGHDT and CDR2 YNNKEL come from the germline V gene (reference sequence).

The chain uses TRBV18 and TRBJ2-1; TCRdb indicates TRBD1, and absent DNA this call remains unverified. The CDR3 length is 12 residues. From germline, CDR1 is KGHSH and CDR2 LQKENI. CDR3 loop: CASSRGFNEQFF.

The rearrangement uses TRBV3-1 and TRBJ2-3; there is no DNA to check the TCRdb D call of TRBD1. The CDR3 runs to 14 residues. Per the germline V gene, CDR1 is LGHDT and CDR2 is YNNKEL (reference sequence). The CDR3 region is CASSPFEGADTQYF.